These 6 T cell receptor beta chains were sequenced from one sample in a study of blood T cell repertoires in COVID-19. Clones were read by immunoSEQ multiplex PCR, and TCRdb kept only the in-frame ones, dropping some. The sample includes some 120,000 clones, about 92% of them seen just once. The material sequenced was peripheral blood. These receptors came from a man in his forties or fifties with active COVID-19.

In nucleotides, the CDR3 is TGTGCCAGCAGGGTTAGCGGGGGCTACGAGCAGTACTTC. It encodes CASRVSGGYEQYF. The V call is TRBV12-3 or TRBV12-4, the J call TRBJ2-7; TRBD2 matches at 9 bases. V lost 6 bases and J lost 3; bases outside the gene matches: 3. The CDR3 contains 13 residues.

This clone was detected a few times. The V gene is TRBV11-1, the J gene TRBJ1-1; D ambiguous. CDR3 length equals 13 residues. V was trimmed by 2 bases and J by 1 base, leaving 5 bases between them. The germline gives CDR1 SGHAT, CDR2 FQDESV (reference sequence). CDR3 nucleotide sequence: TGTGCCAGCAGCTTAAATCGGAACACTGAAGCTTTCTTT. It is translated as CASSLNRNTEAFF.

The chain is built from TRBV24-1 and TRBJ2-5, with D possibly TRBD1 on 6 matching bases. CDR3 length: 15 residues. The V and J ends lost 3 bases and 2 bases respectively, with 12 bases between them. The germline gives CDR1 KGHDR, CDR2 SFDVKD. This chain's CDR3 is CATSDPGTSQETQYF. The CDR3, as DNA: TGTGCCACCAGTGATCCCGGGACATCTCAAGAGACCCAGTACTTC.

This chain uses TRBV24-1 with TRBJ2-1, with 12 positions matching TRBD1. Germline V CDR1 and CDR2: KGHDR, SFDVKD. V lost 3 bases, J lost 7 bases, and 6 bases stayed unmatched. This CDR3 has 16 residues. The CDR3 loop is CATSDLRDRGLNEQFF. CDR3 DNA sequence: TGTGCCACCAGTGATCTCCGGGACAGGGGGCTAAATGAGCAGTTCTTC.

The V call is TRBV11-2, the J call TRBJ1-3, with 9 bases identical to TRBD1. Germline trimming cut 5 bases from V and 0 bases from J; bases unmatched to any gene: 8. The CDR3 is 17 residues long. Germline assignment: CDR1 SGHAT and CDR2 FQNNGV. The CDR3 DNA follows: TGTGCCAGCAGCCTCCGGGACAGGGTCGTCTCTGGAAACACCATATATTTT. It translates to CASSLRDRVVSGNTIYF.

The chain carries TRBV27 and TRBJ1-1; 10 bases fit TRBD1. Germline values: CDR1 MNHEY, CDR2 SMNVEV (reference sequence). The CDR3 is 15 residues long. V trimming: 5 bases; J trimming: 3 bases; junction bases outside the gene matches: 6. The CDR3: CASSPLTGGYTEAFF. The CDR3 DNA is TGTGCCAGCAGTCCTCTGACAGGGGGCTACACTGAAGCTTTCTTT.